Below are 9 T cell receptor beta chains sequenced from a single sample in a study of cytomegalovirus exposure and HLA in healthy donors (dated by TCRdb to about 2017). The receptor library was made with the immunoSEQ multiplex PCR assay. Entries here come from immuneACCESS through TCRdb and include only in-frame sequences with V and J called. Some clones fail to appear in such tables; in the studies checked, an unresolved V gene covers under half of the shortfall, and the cause of the remainder is unknown. The sample has 220,000 or so clones on record, around nine tenths of them singletons. Around 1% of the sample is taken by the ten largest. Sequenced material: PBMCs. These receptors were taken from a woman aged 18-29 years in good health and CMV-seronegative.

This clone was picked up one time. The V and J genes are TRBV14 and TRBJ2-1; TRBD2 matches 12 bases. This CDR3 has 19 amino acids. CDR1 and CDR2 from the germline V gene are SGHDN and FVKESK. V was pared by 4 bases and J by 2 bases, with 12 bases of the junction left unmatched. CDR3 sequence (DNA): TGTGCCAGCAGCCGACTTCTAGCGGGAGGGCCTGCCACCTACAATGAGCAGTTCTTC. It is translated as CASSRLLAGGPATYNEQFF.

The chain employs TRBV12-5 and TRBJ2-7; possibly TRBD2 for D (5 bases). The germline CDR1 and CDR2 sequences are LGHNT and FRNRAP. The CDR3 extends over 12 amino acids. Trimming took 2 bases from V and 4 from J, leaving 6 bases between them. CDR3 residues: CASGLWRYEQYF. The DNA for the CDR3 is TGTGCTAGTGGTTTGTGGAGGTACGAGCAGTACTTC.

The chain joins TRBV15 to TRBJ2-7; unclear D gene. The germline gives CDR1 LNHNV, CDR2 YYDKDF (reference sequence). The V end lost 0 bases, the J end lost 7 bases, and 13 bases lay between the germline ends. The CDR3 length is 14 residues. The CDR3 bases are TGTGCCACCAGCAGAGATTCCCCGACAAATGAGCAGTACTTC. Protein: CATSRDSPTNEQYF.

The rearrangement joins TRBV10-3 to TRBJ1-1, with no clear D. V shed 4 bases and J shed 1 base, with 16 bases lying between them. The CDR3 spans 16 residues. Germline V gene sequence: CDR1 ENHRY, CDR2 SYGVKD. The CDR3 sequence is CAISGMSNSGNTEAFF. The CDR3 DNA reads as TGTGCCATCAGTGGTATGTCAAACTCCGGGAACACTGAAGCTTTCTTT.

The chain carries TRBV10-1 and TRBJ1-2; 7 bases match TRBD1. The CDR3 runs 13 residues. V was clipped by 4 bases and J by 8 bases; unmatched bases: 7. Per germline, CDR1 WNHNN and CDR2 SYGVQD (reference sequence). CDR3 sequence: CASSVDRAGGYTF. The CDR3 DNA reads as TGCGCCAGCAGTGTCGACAGGGCGGGCGGCTACACCTTC.

DNA of the CDR3: TGTGCCAGCAGCTTGGTGTGGTCTAGCGGCCTCAATGAGCAGTTCTTC. The encoded protein is CASSLVWSSGLNEQFF. The chain uses TRBV5-4 and TRBJ2-1; 7 nucleotides line up with TRBD2. The junction had 9 bases not matched to a gene; V was cut back by 0 bases and J by 6 bases. This CDR3 has 16 residues. The germline CDR1 and CDR2 sequences are SGHNT and YYREEE (reference sequence).

V gene TRBV10-3 combines with J gene TRBJ2-7; 11 bases are shared with TRBD1. The germline V gene has CDR1 ENHRY and CDR2 SYGVKD. The V and J ends lost 7 bases and 6 bases, in that order; junction bases with no gene match: 8. The CDR3 loop spans 14 amino acids. For the CDR3, the DNA is TGTGCCATCACCAAGGACAGGGGGCTAGGCGAGCAGTACTTC. This translates into CAITKDRGLGEQYF.

The rearrangement links TRBV28 to TRBJ1-1; perhaps TRBD1 as D (6 bases). With 10 bases removed from V and 9 bases from J, the gap between germline ends came to 15 bases. CDR1 MDHEN and CDR2 SYDVKM come from the germline V gene. The CDR3 is made up of 11 amino acids. For the CDR3, the DNA is TGTGCCACCACGGGGGGCAGTAAAGCTTTCTTT. It translates to CATTGGSKAFF.

V gene TRBV29-1 combines with J gene TRBJ2-7; D perhaps matches TRBD2 (5 bases). The germline CDR1 and CDR2 sequences are SQVTM and ANQGSEA. CDR3 length equals 13 residues. Trimming took 3 bases from V and 0 from J, leaving 9 bases between them. DNA for the CDR3: TGCAGCGTTGACGACGGGAACTCCTACGAGCAGTACTTC. It is translated as CSVDDGNSYEQYF.